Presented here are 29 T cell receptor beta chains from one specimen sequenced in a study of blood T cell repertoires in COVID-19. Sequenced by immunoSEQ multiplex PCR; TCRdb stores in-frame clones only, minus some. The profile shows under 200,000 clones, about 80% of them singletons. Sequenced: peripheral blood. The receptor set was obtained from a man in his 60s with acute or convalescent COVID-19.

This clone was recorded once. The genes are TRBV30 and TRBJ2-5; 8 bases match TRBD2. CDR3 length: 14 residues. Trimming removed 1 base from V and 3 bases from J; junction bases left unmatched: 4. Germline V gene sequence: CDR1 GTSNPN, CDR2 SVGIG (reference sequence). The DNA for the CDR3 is TGTGCCTGGAGTGGCGGGGGGCTTGAAGAGACCCAGTACTTC. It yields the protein CAWSGGGLEETQYF.

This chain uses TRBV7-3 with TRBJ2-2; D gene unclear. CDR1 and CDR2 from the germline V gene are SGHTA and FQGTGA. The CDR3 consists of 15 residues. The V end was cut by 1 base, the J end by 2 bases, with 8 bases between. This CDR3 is CASSLSGFNTGELFF. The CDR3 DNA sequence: TGTGCCAGCAGCTTAAGCGGATTTAACACCGGGGAGCTGTTTTTT.

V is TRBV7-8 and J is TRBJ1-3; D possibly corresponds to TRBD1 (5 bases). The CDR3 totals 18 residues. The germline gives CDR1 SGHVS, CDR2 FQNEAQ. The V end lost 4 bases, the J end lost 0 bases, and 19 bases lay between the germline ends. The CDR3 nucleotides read TGTGCCAGCAGCTCACGGCCGCGACAGACCCACTCTGGAAACACCATATATTTT. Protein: CASSSRPRQTHSGNTIYF.

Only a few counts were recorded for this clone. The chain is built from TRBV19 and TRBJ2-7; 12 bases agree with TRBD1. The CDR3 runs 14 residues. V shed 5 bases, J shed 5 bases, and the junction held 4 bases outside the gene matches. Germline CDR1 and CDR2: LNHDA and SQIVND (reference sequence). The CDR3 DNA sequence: TGTGCCAGTAGTCCGGGACAGGGGGCCCACGAGCAGTACTTC. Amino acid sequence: CASSPGQGAHEQYF.

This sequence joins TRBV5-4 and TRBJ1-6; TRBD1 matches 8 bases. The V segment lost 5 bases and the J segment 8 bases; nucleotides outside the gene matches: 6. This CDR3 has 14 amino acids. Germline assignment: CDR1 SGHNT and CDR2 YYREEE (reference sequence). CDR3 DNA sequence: TGTGCCAGCAGTTCAGGGGGCCGGGATTCACCCCTCCACTTT. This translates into CASSSGGRDSPLHF.

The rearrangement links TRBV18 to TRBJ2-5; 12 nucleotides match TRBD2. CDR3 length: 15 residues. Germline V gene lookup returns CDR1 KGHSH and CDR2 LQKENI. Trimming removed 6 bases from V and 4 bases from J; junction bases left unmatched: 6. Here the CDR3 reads CASSRTSGAPETQYF. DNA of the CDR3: TGTGCCAGCTCGCGGACTAGCGGGGCACCAGAGACCCAGTACTTC.

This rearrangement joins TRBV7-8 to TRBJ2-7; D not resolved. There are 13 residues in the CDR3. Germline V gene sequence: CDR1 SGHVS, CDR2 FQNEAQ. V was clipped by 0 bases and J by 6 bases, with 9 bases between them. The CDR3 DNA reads TGTGCCAGCAGCTTAGCGCTCCTAACCGAGCAGTACTTC. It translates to CASSLALLTEQYF.

CDR3 coding DNA: TGTGCCAGCAGTGAAGCAGGGCTAGCGGGGTTCTTTCGAAGCACAGATACGCAGTATTTT. This sequence encodes CASSEAGLAGFFRSTDTQYF. The chain uses TRBV2 and TRBJ2-3; 9 nucleotides match TRBD2. With V trimmed by 0 bases and J by 0 bases, 13 bases remained unmatched. There are 20 residues in the CDR3. Germline assignment: CDR1 SNHLY and CDR2 FYNNEI.

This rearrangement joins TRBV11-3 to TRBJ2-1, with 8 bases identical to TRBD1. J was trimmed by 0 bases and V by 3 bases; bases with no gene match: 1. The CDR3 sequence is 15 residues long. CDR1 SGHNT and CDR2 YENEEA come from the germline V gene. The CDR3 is CASSLTGDSYNEQFF. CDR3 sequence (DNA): TGTGCCAGCAGCTTGACAGGGGACTCCTACAATGAGCAGTTCTTC.

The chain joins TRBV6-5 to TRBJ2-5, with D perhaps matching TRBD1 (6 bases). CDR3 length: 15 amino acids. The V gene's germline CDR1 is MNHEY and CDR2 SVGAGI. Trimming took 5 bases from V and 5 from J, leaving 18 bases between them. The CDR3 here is CASSTSYRARETQYF. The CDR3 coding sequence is TGTGCCAGCAGTACTTCCTACAGGGCCCGGGAGACCCAGTACTTC.

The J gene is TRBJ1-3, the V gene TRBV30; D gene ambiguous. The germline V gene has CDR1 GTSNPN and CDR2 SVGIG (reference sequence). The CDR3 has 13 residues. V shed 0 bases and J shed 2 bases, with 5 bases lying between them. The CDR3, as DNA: TGTGCCTGGAGTGTAAGCGCTGGAAACACCATATATTTT. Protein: CAWSVSAGNTIYF.

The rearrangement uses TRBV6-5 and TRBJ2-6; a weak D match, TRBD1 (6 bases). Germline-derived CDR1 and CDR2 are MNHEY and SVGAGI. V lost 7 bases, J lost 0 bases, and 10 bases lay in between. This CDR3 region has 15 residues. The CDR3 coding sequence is TGTGCCAGCAAGGGGGTGGGCTCTGGGGCCAACGTCCTGACTTTC. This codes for CASKGVGSGANVLTF.

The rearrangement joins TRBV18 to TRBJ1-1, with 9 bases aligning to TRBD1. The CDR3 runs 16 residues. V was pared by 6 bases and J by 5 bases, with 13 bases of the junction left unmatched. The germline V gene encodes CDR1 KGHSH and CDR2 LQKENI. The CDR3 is CASSPGQGRFETEAFF. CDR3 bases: TGTGCCAGCTCTCCCGGACAGGGGAGGTTTGAAACTGAAGCTTTCTTT. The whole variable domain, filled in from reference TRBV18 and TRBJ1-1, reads NAGVMQNPRHLVRRRGQEARLRCSPMKGHSHVYWYRQLPEEGLKFMVYLQKENIIDESGMPKERFSAEFPKEGPSILRIQQVVRGDSAAYFCASSPGQGRFETEAFFGQGTRLTVV.

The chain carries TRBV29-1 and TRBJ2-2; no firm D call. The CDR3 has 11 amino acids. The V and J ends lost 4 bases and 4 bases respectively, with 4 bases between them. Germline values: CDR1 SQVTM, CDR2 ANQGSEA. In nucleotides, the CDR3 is TGCAGCGTTGCTTTCACCGGGGAGCTGTTTTTT. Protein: CSVAFTGELFF.

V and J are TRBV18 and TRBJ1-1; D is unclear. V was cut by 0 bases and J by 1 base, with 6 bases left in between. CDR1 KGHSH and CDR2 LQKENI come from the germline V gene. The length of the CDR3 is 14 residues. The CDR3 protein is CASSPPTTNTEAFF. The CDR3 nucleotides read TGTGCCAGCTCACCACCCACTACGAACACTGAAGCTTTCTTT.

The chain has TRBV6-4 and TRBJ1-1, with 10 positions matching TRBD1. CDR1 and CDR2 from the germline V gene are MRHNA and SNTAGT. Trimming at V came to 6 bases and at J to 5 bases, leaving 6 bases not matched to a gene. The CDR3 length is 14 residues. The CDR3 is CASRQTGGFTEAFF. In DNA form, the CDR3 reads TGTGCCAGCAGGCAGACAGGGGGCTTTACTGAAGCTTTCTTT.

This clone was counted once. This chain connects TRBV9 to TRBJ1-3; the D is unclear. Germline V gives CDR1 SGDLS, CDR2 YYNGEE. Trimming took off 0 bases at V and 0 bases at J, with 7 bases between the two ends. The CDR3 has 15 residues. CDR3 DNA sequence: TGTGCCAGCAGCGTAGATGGCTTCTCTGGAAACACCATATATTTT. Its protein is CASSVDGFSGNTIYF.

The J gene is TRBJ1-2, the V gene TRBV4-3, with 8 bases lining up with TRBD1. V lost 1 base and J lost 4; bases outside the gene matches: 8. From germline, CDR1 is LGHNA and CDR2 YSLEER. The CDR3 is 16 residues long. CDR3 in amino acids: CASSQAFAGGGYGYTF. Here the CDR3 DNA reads TGCGCCAGCAGCCAAGCTTTCGCAGGGGGCGGCTATGGCTACACCTTC.

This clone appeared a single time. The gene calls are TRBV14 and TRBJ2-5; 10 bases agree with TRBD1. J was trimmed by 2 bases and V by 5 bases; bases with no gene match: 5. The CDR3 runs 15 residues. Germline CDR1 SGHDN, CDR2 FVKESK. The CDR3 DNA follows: TGTGCCAGCAGCTCCAGGACAGGGGGTCAAGAGACCCAGTACTTC. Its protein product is CASSSRTGGQETQYF.

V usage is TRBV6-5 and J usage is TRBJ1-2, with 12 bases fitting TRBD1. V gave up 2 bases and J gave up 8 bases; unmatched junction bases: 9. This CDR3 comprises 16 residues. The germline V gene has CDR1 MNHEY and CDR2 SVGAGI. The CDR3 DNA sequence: TGTGCCAGCAGTTACGAGGGGGGACAGGGGGCAAGAGGCTACACCTTC. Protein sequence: CASSYEGGQGARGYTF.

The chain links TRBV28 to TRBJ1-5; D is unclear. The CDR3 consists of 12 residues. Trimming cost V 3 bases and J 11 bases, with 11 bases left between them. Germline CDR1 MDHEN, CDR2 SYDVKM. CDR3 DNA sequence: TGTGCCAGCAGTTTCCTTGACGGGGCCCAGCATTTT. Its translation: CASSFLDGAQHF.

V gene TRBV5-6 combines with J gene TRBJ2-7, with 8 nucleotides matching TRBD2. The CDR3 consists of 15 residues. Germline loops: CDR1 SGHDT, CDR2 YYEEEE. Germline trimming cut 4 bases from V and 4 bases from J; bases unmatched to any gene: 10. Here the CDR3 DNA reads TGTGCCAGCAGCCCCATAACCGCGGGGGGATACGAGCAGTACTTC. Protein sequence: CASSPITAGGYEQYF.

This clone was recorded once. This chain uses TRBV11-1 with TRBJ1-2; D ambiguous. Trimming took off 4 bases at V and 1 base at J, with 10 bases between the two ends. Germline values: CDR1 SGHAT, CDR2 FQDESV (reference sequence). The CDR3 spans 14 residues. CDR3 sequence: CASSSDTRNYGYTF. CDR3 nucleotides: TGTGCCAGCAGCTCCGACACTCGTAACTATGGCTACACCTTC.

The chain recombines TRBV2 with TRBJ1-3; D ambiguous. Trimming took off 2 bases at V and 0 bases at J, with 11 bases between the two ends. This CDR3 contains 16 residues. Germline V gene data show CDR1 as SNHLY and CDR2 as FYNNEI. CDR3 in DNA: TGTGCCAGCAGTGAATCAGTGGTTTTCTCTGGAAACACCATATATTTT. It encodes CASSESVVFSGNTIYF.

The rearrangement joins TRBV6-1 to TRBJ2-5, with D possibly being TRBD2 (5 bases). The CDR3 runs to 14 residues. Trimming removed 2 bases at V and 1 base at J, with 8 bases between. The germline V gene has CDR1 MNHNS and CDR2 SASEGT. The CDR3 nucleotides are TGTGCCAGCAGTGAATGGGAGATCCAAGAGACCCAGTACTTC. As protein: CASSEWEIQETQYF.

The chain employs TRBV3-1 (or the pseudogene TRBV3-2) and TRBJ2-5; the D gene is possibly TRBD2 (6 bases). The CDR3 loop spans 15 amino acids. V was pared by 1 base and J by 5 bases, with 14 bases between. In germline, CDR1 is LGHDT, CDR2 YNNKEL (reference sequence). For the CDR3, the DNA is TGTGCCAGCAGCCAAGGAACTAGCTTCGGGGAGACCCAGTACTTC. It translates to CASSQGTSFGETQYF.

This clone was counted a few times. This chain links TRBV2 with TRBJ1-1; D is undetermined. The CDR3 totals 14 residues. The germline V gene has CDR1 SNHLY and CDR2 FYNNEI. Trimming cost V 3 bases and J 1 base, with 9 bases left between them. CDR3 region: CASSEVRRNTEAFF. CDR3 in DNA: TGTGCCAGCAGTGAGGTACGGAGGAACACTGAAGCTTTCTTT.

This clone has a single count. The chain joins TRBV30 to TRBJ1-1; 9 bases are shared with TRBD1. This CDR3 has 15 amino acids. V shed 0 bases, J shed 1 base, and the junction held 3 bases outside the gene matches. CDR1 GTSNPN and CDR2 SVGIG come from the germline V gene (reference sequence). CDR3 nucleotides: TGTGCCTGGAGTGTAGGACAGGGGTGGAACACTGAAGCTTTCTTT. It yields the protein CAWSVGQGWNTEAFF.

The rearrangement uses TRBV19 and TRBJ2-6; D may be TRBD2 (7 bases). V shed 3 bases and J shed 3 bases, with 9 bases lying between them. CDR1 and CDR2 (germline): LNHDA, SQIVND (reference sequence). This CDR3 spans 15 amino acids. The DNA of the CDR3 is TGTGCCAGTAGTATGGGGGGGCGTGGGGCCAACGTCCTGACTTTC. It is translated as CASSMGGRGANVLTF. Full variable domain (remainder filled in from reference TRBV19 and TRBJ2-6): DGGITQSPKYLFRKEGQNVTLSCEQNLNHDAMYWYRQDPGQGLRLIYYSQIVNDFQKGDIAEGYSVSREKKESFPLTVTSAQKNPTAFYLCASSMGGRGANVLTFGAGSRLTVL.